This T cell receptor (beta chain) was sequenced in a study of blood T cell repertoires in COVID-19. Study-level background: Samples representing acute and convalescent COVID-19 were sourced from the United States, Italy and Spain. T cells, B-cell-depleted T cells, or PBMCs provided the cDNA or gDNA that served as material.

Study processing details: Scientists estimated how many nucleated cells there were by amplifying reference gene primers. Profiled with immunoSEQ multiplex PCR; TCRdb holds only in-frame clones, not every one. Clone size and the V and J calls come from that table; the DNA yielded D and trimming. In the table there are roughly 200,000 clones, approximately 90% of which are singletons. The clonotype was recovered from a man aged 55 to 69 with active or convalescent COVID-19. The source material was peripheral blood.

Here the CDR3 DNA reads TGTGCCAGCAGCTTGACTGGGGGGGTATCGGATACGCAGTATTTT. Protein product: CASSLTGGVSDTQYF. This chain links TRBV5-5 with TRBJ2-3, with 7 bases identical to TRBD2. CDR3 length: 15 amino acids. The ends lost 1 base at V and 6 bases at J; junction bases unmatched: 8. Germline lookup yields CDR1 SGHKS and CDR2 YYEKEE (reference sequence).